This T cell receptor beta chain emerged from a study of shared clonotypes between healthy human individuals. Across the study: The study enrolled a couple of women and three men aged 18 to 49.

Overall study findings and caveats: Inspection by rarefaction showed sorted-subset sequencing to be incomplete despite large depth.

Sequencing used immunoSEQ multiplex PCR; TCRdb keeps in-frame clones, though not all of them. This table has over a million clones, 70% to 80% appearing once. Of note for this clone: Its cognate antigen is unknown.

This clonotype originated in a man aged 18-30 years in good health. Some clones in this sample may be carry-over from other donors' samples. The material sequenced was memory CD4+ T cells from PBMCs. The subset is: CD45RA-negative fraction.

The CDR3 DNA sequence: TGTGCCTGGAGTCAGCGGGAGGGCCGCACCGGGGAGCTGTTTTTT. Translation: CAWSQREGRTGELFF. The rearrangement joins TRBV30 to TRBJ2-2, with 10 bases fitting TRBD2. V trimming: 2 bases; J trimming: 4 bases; junction bases outside the gene matches: 4. Germline-derived CDR1 and CDR2 are GTSNPN and SVGIG (reference sequence). This CDR3 is 15 amino acids long.